This entry concerns a single TCR beta chain. In its sample, this clone was seen a few times. The antigen it recognizes is unknown. Qualities for individual bases were not recorded, and no much larger clone is one base off. Libraries were constructed by PCR. Sequencing instrument: Illumina HiSeq 4000. High-throughput sequencing was used to profile the TCR beta-chain CDR3 region of every patient. The paper's processing steps were these. CDR3 differences across clinicopathological groups were used to build a classifier for discriminating distant-metastatic papillary thyroid cancer patients. To measure repertoire diversity the researchers used the Shannon index, while the Morisita-Horn index served to gauge how similar the tumor and blood repertoires were. Starting from the raw public reads, TCRdb applied fastp trimming at Q25, assembled clones with MiXCR and retained in-frame beta chains. TCRdb assigned the V and J calls; the authors' analysis was not used. This sample comprises over 50,000 clones, just under 30% of them detected only once. The ten largest clones add up to 15% to 20% of the sample.

This sample was included in a study of metastatic and nonmetastatic thyroid tumors (dated by TCRdb to about 2020). The study in broad terms: For patients with malignant and with benign thyroid disease, the researchers compared repertoires between peripheral blood samples and tumor or nodule tissue samples.

Study-level results and caveats: In both blood and tumor samples, TCR beta diversity was reported to be significantly higher in malignant tumors than in benign nodules.

Before undergoing thyroid surgery, none of the patients had been given any kind of treatment. The study retrospectively analysed patient clinical samples collected from about 2012 to 2018 using T-cell receptor beta sequencing. CDR1 and CDR2 are read off the germline V gene as MDHEN and SYDVKM. The CDR3 has 18 amino acids, counting the end cysteine and phenylalanine. Only CDR3 DNA remains: 54 bases, in frame from the first base. Trimming takes 1 base off V and 5 bases off J; junction bases not matched to a gene: 15. Sample: blood. This clonotype originated in a female donor with papillary thyroid cancer or a benign thyroid nodule (not recorded which). Some clones in this sample may be carry-over from other donors' samples. In this chain, TRBV28 is recombined with TRBJ1-1; the junction holds 8 bases that match TRBD1. Here the CDR3 is given as CASSLSQGGRTGRTEAFF. The DNA is TGTGCCAGCAGTTTATCGCAGGGGGGGCGGACAGGGAGGACTGAAGCTTTCTTT.